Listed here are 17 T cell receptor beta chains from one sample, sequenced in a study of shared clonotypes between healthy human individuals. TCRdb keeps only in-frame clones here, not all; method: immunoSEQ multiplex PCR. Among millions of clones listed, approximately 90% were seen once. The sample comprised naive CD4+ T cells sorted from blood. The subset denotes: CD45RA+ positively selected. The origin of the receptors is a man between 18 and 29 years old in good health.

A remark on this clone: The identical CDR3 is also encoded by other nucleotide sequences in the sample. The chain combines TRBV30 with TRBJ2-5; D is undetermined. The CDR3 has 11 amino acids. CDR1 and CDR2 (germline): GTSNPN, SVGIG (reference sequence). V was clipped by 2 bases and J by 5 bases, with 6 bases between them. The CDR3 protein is CAWSSLETQYF. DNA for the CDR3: TGTGCCTGGAGTTCATTGGAGACCCAGTACTTC. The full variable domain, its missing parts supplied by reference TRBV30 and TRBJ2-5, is SQTIHQWPATLVQPVGSPLSLECTVEGTSNPNLYWYRQAAGRGLQLLFYSVGIGQISSEVPQNLSASRPQDRQFILSSKKLLLSDSGFYLCAWSSLETQYFGPGTRLLVL.

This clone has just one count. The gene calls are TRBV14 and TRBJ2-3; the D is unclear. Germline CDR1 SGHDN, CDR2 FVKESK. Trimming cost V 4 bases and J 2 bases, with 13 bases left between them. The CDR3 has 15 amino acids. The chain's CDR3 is CASSRPDANTDTQYF. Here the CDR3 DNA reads TGTGCCAGCAGCCGCCCGGACGCGAACACAGATACGCAGTATTTT.

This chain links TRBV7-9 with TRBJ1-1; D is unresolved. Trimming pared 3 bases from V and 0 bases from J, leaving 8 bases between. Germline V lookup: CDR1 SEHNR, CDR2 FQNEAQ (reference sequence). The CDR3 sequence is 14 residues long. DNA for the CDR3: TGTGCCAGCAGCTTGATTTGGGTGAACACTGAAGCTTTCTTT. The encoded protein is CASSLIWVNTEAFF.

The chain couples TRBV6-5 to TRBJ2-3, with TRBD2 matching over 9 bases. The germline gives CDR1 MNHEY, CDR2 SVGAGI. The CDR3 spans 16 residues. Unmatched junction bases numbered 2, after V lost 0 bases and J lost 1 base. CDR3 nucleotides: TGTGCCAGCAGTTACTCTTGGACTAGCGGCACAGATACGCAGTATTTT. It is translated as CASSYSWTSGTDTQYF.

The CDR3 DNA follows: TGTGCCAGCAGCGCGCCAGGACAGTTGAATCAGCCCCAGCATTTT. It codes for CASSAPGQLNQPQHF. The chain carries TRBV9 and TRBJ1-5; tentatively, D is TRBD1 (6 bases). The CDR3 is 15 amino acids. Trimming took off 3 bases at V and 4 bases at J, with 14 bases between the two ends. CDR1 and CDR2 (germline): SGDLS, YYNGEE.

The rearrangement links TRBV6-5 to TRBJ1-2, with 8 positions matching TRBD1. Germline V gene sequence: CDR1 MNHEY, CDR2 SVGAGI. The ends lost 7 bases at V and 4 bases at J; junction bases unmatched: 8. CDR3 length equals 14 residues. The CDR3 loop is CASTRGQPGYGYTF. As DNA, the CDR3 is TGTGCCAGCACCAGGGGGCAACCAGGCTATGGCTACACCTTC.

The CDR3 loop is CASSGGGTAWHEQYF. In nucleotides, the CDR3 is TGTGCCAGCAGCGGAGGGGGGACCGCGTGGCACGAGCAGTACTTC. This chain connects TRBV9 to TRBJ2-7, with D possibly called TRBD1 or TRBD2 (6 bases each). Germline values: CDR1 SGDLS, CDR2 YYNGEE. This CDR3 has 15 amino acids. The germline V and J ends were trimmed by 3 bases and 5 bases, with 18 bases remaining between them.

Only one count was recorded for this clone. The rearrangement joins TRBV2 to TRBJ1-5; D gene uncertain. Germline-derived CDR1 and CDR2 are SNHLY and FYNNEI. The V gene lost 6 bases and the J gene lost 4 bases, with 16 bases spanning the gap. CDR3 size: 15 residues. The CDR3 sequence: CASRVDGLSNQPQHF. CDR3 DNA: TGTGCCAGCAGGGTAGACGGACTTAGTAATCAGCCCCAGCATTTT.

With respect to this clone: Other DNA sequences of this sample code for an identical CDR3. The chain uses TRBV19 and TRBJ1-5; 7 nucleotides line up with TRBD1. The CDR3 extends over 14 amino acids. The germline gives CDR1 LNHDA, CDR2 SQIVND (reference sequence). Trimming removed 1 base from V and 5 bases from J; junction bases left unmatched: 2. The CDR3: CASSIVTGDQPQHF. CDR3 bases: TGTGCCAGTAGTATAGTAACAGGGGATCAGCCCCAGCATTTT.

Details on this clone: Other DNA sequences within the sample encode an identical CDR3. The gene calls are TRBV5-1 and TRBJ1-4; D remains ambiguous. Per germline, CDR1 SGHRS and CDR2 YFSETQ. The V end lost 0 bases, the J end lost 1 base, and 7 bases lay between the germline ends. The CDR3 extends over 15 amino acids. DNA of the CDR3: TGCGCCAGCAGCTTGGAAGGGAGAACTAATGAAAAACTGTTTTTT. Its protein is CASSLEGRTNEKLFF. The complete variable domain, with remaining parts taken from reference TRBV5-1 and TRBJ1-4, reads KAGVTQTPRYLIKTRGQQVTLSCSPISGHRSVSWYQQTPGQGLQFLFEYFSETQRNKGNFPGRFSGRQFSNSRSEMNVSTLELGDSALYLCASSLEGRTNEKLFFGSGTQLSVL.

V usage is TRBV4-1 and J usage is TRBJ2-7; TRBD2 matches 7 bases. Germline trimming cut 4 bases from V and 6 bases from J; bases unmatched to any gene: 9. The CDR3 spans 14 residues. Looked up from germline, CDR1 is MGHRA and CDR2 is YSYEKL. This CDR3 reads CASSLAGSPGEQYF. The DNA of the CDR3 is TGCGCCAGCAGCCTAGCGGGCTCCCCCGGCGAGCAGTACTTC.

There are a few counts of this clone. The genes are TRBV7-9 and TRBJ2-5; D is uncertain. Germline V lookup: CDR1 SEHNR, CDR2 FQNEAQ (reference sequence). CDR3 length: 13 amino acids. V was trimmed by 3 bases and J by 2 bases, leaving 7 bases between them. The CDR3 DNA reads TGTGCCAGCAGCTTCACGGCTCAAGAGACCCAGTACTTC. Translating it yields CASSFTAQETQYF.

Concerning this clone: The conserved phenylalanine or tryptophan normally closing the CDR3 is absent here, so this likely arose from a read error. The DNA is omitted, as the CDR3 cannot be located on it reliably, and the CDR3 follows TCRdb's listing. CDR3 amino acids: CAATSWIGPSG. This chain joins TRBV19 and TRBJ2-7. Germline V gives CDR1 LNHDA, CDR2 SQIVND (reference sequence). From its first to its last residue, the CDR3 has 11 amino acids.

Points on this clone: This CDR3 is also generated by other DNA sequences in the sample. CDR3 amino acids: CASSLVADQETQYF. As DNA, the CDR3 is TGCGCCAGCAGCTTGGTTGCAGACCAAGAGACCCAGTACTTC. The chain recombines TRBV5-1 with TRBJ2-5; D unresolved. Trimming removed 0 bases from V and 0 bases from J, with 6 bases in between. The CDR3 has 14 residues. Per germline, CDR1 SGHRS and CDR2 YFSETQ.

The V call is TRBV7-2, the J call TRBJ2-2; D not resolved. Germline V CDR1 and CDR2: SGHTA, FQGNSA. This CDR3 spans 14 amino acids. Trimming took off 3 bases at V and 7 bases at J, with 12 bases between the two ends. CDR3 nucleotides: TGTGCCAGCAGCTTCGGACGAAGAAACGGGGAGCTGTTTTTT. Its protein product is CASSFGRRNGELFF.

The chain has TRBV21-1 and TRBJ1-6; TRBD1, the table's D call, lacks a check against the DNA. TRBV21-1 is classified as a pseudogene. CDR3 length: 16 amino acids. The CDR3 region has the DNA TGTGCCAGCAGCTACCCGGGCCCGGGACAGGGCGAACCCCTCCACTTT. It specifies CASSYPGPGQGEPLHF.

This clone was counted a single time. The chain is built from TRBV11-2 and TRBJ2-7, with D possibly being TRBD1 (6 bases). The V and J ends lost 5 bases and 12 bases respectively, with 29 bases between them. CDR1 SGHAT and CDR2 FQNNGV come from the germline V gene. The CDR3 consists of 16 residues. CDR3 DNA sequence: TGTGCCAGCAGCGAGCACCGGGACATGCTTTCCCGTGTGGTGTACTTC. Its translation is CASSEHRDMLSRVVYF.